Below are 21 T cell receptor beta chains sequenced from a single sample in a study of technical replicates of blood from a handful of donors. The data were produced by immunoSEQ multiplex PCR, yet TCRdb's version contains in-frame clones alone and is incomplete. Of around 92,000 clones listed, about 95% are singletons. Sequenced material: T cells isolated from PBMCs. All receptors derive from a human donor in good health.

This chain uses TRBV7-2 with TRBJ1-2, with a tentative D call TRBD1 (6 bases). V dropped 8 bases and J dropped 4 bases, with 11 bases sitting between them. CDR1 is SGHTA, CDR2 FQGNSA, per germline. This CDR3 region has 12 residues. CDR3 residues: CASEQGGYGYTF. The CDR3, as DNA: TGTGCCAGCGAACAGGGTGGCTATGGCTACACCTTC.

The V call is TRBV7-9, the J call TRBJ1-3; D unclear. CDR3 size: 12 residues. V shed 8 bases and J shed 0 bases, with 5 bases lying between them. Germline loops: CDR1 SEHNR, CDR2 FQNEAQ (reference sequence). This CDR3 reads CASLLSGNTIYF. DNA for the CDR3: TGTGCCAGCCTCCTCTCTGGAAACACCATATATTTT.

V gene TRBV27 combines with J gene TRBJ2-7; D not resolved. This CDR3 region has 17 residues. Germline assignment: CDR1 MNHEY and CDR2 SMNVEV (reference sequence). V was pared by 1 base and J by 6 bases, with 22 bases between. The CDR3 loop reads CASSLYNHLLSRGEQYF. In DNA, the CDR3 is TGTGCCAGCAGTTTATATAATCACTTACTAAGCCGCGGCGAGCAGTACTTC.

V usage is TRBV11-2 and J usage is TRBJ2-3, with TRBD2 matching 7 bases. Trimming took 0 bases from V and 6 from J; bases not matched to a gene: 9. Germline loops: CDR1 SGHAT, CDR2 FQNNGV. CDR3 length: 16 residues. Here the CDR3 reads CASSLDRGLVVDTQYF. The CDR3 DNA sequence: TGTGCCAGCAGCTTAGACCGCGGACTAGTCGTTGATACGCAGTATTTT.

This chain links TRBV19 with TRBJ2-3, with D unresolved. V dropped 3 bases and J dropped 4 bases, with 14 bases sitting between them. Germline V gene data show CDR1 as LNHDA and CDR2 as SQIVND (reference sequence). The CDR3 loop spans 15 amino acids. The CDR3 protein is CASSIPGRWPDTQYF. The CDR3 DNA reads as TGTGCCAGTAGTATTCCGGGTCGTTGGCCAGATACGCAGTATTTT.

V and J are TRBV5-1 and TRBJ1-6; 11 bases are a match to TRBD1. This CDR3 has 14 amino acids. Trimming removed 4 bases from V and 9 bases from J; junction bases left unmatched: 3. Germline V lookup: CDR1 SGHRS, CDR2 YFSETQ. The CDR3 DNA follows: TGCGCCAGCAGCGCCGGGACAGGGGGTTCACCCCTCCACTTT. Protein: CASSAGTGGSPLHF.

The chain employs TRBV4-1 and TRBJ2-7; TRBD2 aligns across 10 bases. The trim removed 2 bases at V and 2 bases at J, leaving 15 bases unmatched. There are 19 residues in the CDR3. Per the germline V gene, CDR1 is MGHRA and CDR2 is YSYEKL. The CDR3: CASSQIEVAGGFDPYEQYF. CDR3 coding DNA: TGCGCCAGCAGCCAAATTGAGGTAGCGGGGGGTTTTGATCCCTACGAGCAGTACTTC.

This rearrangement joins TRBV4-1 to TRBJ1-1; 9 nucleotides agree with TRBD1. V dropped 0 bases and J dropped 3; count of bases not matched to a gene: 2. The CDR3 runs to 15 residues. Germline loops: CDR1 MGHRA, CDR2 YSYEKL. The CDR3 DNA is TGCGCCAGCAGCCAAGAACAGGGGGCTTACACTGAAGCTTTCTTT. It encodes CASSQEQGAYTEAFF.

The genes are TRBV11-2 and TRBJ2-7, with D perhaps matching TRBD2 (7 bases). The V and J ends lost 3 bases and 1 base respectively, with 10 bases between them. The CDR3 length is 14 residues. The germline gives CDR1 SGHAT, CDR2 FQNNGV. DNA of the CDR3: TGTGCCAGCAGCTTCGGGGGGCTGTCCTACGAGCAGTACTTC. Translating it yields CASSFGGLSYEQYF.

The chain links TRBV5-1 to TRBJ2-3, with 8 bases lining up with TRBD2. CDR3 length: 15 residues. Per the germline V gene, CDR1 is SGHRS and CDR2 is YFSETQ. V lost 4 bases, J lost 4 bases, and 8 bases stayed unmatched. The CDR3 is CASSVAGRVADTQYF. The CDR3 bases are TGCGCCAGCAGCGTAGCGGGGAGGGTCGCAGATACGCAGTATTTT.

The genes are TRBV5-1 and TRBJ2-3; weak D call: TRBD1 (6 bases). V lost 5 bases, J lost 3 bases, and 13 bases lay in between. The CDR3 contains 14 residues. The germline CDR1 and CDR2 sequences are SGHRS and YFSETQ. The CDR3 loop reads CASRRGSATDTQYF. The CDR3 DNA follows: TGCGCCAGCAGGAGGGGGAGTGCGACAGATACGCAGTATTTT.

There are a few counts of this clone. The V call is TRBV7-3, the J call TRBJ1-6; 7 nucleotides line up with TRBD1. This CDR3 has 15 amino acids. J gave up 8 bases and V 5 bases, and 9 bases lay outside the gene matches. CDR1 SGHTA and CDR2 FQGTGA come from the germline V gene. The CDR3 protein is CASSQTGSSDSPLHF. The CDR3 DNA is TGTGCCAGCAGCCAGACAGGGTCTTCGGATTCACCCCTCCACTTT.

V gene TRBV14 combines with J gene TRBJ2-1, with a tentative D call TRBD1 (5 bases). Germline V gives CDR1 SGHDN, CDR2 FVKESK. Deletions cut 1 base from V and 7 bases from J, with 8 bases between. The CDR3 totals 13 residues. The CDR3 DNA reads as TGTGCCAGCAGCCAAGGACAGCTAAATGAGCAGTTCTTC. This gives the protein CASSQGQLNEQFF.

This sequence joins TRBV5-6 and TRBJ2-7; 11 bases are a match to TRBD2. The germline V gene has CDR1 SGHDT and CDR2 YYEEEE. The trim removed 1 base at V and 4 bases at J, leaving 7 bases unmatched. The CDR3 sequence is 16 residues long. The CDR3 DNA sequence: TGTGCCAGCAGCTTGTTGGCTAGCGGGAGGACTTACGAGCAGTACTTC. Translation gives CASSLLASGRTYEQYF. Full variable domain (rest looked up from reference TRBV5-6 and TRBJ2-7): DAGVTQSPTHLIKTRGQQVTLRCSPKSGHDTVSWYQQALGQGPQFIFQYYEEEERQRGNFPDRFSGHQFPNYSSELNVNALLLGDSALYLCASSLLASGRTYEQYFGPGTRLTVT.

The chain is built from TRBV28 and TRBJ2-1; D is possibly TRBD1 (5 bases). Germline V gene data show CDR1 as MDHEN and CDR2 as SYDVKM. Trimming took 2 bases from V and 5 from J, leaving 22 bases between them. The CDR3 runs 18 residues. CDR3 sequence: CASSLDSAKFKNHNEQFF. The CDR3 coding sequence is TGTGCCAGCAGTTTAGACAGTGCGAAATTTAAAAATCACAATGAGCAGTTCTTC.

DNA of the CDR3: TGTGCCAGCTCACCACTAAGACTTGGAACAGGGGCAGACAATGAGCAGTTCTTC. This translates into CASSPLRLGTGADNEQFF. The chain is built from TRBV18 and TRBJ2-1; 7 bases map to TRBD1. V was clipped by 1 base and J by 5 bases; unmatched bases: 14. CDR1 is KGHSH and CDR2 is LQKENI in the germline V gene. There are 18 residues in the CDR3.

As for this clone: Other DNA variants within this sample encode the same CDR3. The chain combines TRBV28 with TRBJ1-5; D perhaps matches TRBD1 (5 bases). This CDR3 contains 16 residues. V lost 1 base and J 5 bases, leaving 15 bases between the germline ends. Per the germline V gene, CDR1 is MDHEN and CDR2 is SYDVKM. The CDR3, as DNA: TGTGCCAGCAGTTTATTCCAAGACAGAACCGATCAGCCCCAGCATTTT. It codes for CASSLFQDRTDQPQHF.

The chain has TRBV30 and TRBJ2-1, with 7 bases fitting TRBD1. In germline, CDR1 is GTSNPN, CDR2 SVGIG (reference sequence). V was pared by 1 base and J by 6 bases, with 0 bases of the junction left unmatched. The CDR3 is made up of 12 amino acids. CDR3 sequence: CAWSDRGNEQFF. The CDR3 DNA reads as TGTGCCTGGAGTGACAGGGGCAATGAGCAGTTCTTC.

This chain connects TRBV19 to TRBJ1-2, with 12 bases matching TRBD1. The junction had 6 bases not matched to a gene; V was cut back by 5 bases and J by 5 bases. This CDR3 has 15 amino acids. CDR1 LNHDA and CDR2 SQIVND come from the germline V gene (reference sequence). For the CDR3, the DNA is TGTGCCAGTAGTCCGGGACAGGGGGCGCGGTATGGCTACACCTTC. Protein sequence: CASSPGQGARYGYTF.

The gene calls are TRBV6-6 and TRBJ1-4; D is possibly TRBD1 (5 bases). The V gene's germline CDR1 is MNHNY and CDR2 SVGAGI (reference sequence). The CDR3 length is 14 residues. V lost 6 bases and J lost 2, with 10 bases in between. Here the CDR3 reads CASSQAGTNEKLFF. In nucleotides, the CDR3 is TGTGCCAGCAGCCAAGCAGGGACTAATGAAAAACTGTTTTTT.

The gene calls are TRBV5-6 and TRBJ2-2; 7 nucleotides line up with TRBD2. V gave up 4 bases and J gave up 3 bases; unmatched junction bases: 6. The germline CDR1 and CDR2 sequences are SGHDT and YYEEEE. This CDR3 has 15 residues. This CDR3 reads CASSPGGWYTGELFF. The CDR3 DNA follows: TGTGCCAGCAGCCCCGGGGGGTGGTACACCGGGGAGCTGTTTTTT.